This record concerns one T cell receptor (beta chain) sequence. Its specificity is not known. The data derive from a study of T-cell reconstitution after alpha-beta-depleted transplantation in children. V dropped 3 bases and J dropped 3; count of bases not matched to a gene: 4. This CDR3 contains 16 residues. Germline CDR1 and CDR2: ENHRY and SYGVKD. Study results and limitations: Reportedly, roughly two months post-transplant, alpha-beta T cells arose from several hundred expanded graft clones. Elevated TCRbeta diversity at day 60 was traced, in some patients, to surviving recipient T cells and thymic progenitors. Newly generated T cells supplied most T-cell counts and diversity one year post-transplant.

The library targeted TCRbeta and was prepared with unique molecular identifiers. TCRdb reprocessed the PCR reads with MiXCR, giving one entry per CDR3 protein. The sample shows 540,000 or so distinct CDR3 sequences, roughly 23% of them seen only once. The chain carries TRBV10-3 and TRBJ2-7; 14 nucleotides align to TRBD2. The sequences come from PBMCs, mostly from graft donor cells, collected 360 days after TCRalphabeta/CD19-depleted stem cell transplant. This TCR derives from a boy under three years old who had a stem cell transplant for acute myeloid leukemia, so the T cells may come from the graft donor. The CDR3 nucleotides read TGTGCCATCAGTGACCCGGGGACTAGCGGGGGCTACGAGCAGTACGTC. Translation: CAISDPGTSGGYEQYV.